This TCR beta chain was captured by sequencing in a study of untreated major depressive disorder. Germline CDR1 and CDR2: MNHEY and SVGAGI. CDR3 length equals 13 residues. Deletions cut 5 bases from V and 7 bases from J, with 13 bases between. Sequenced by immunoSEQ multiplex PCR; TCRdb stores in-frame clones only, minus some. The data contain approximately 21,000 clones, about nine tenths of them singletons. Controls lacked current or lifetime mood disorder and scored 5 or less on depressive symptoms. J is TRBJ2-3 and V is TRBV6-5, with D unclear. The sample was CD4+ T cells from PBMCs. The clonotype comes from a woman in her forties in good health. The CDR3 is CASSQAVSNTQYF. CDR3 DNA sequence: TGTGCCAGCAGTCAGGCGGTCTCTAATACGCAGTATTTT.